This record looks at one TCR beta chain sequence and its context. Its cognate antigen is unknown. The data stem from a study of cytomegalovirus exposure and HLA in healthy donors. Healthy individuals who donated bone marrow served as the donors. Study-wide points: An analysis done earlier found most TCR beta V segments productive about 87% or about 30% of the time. In vitro testing confirmed a few CMV-associated chains as specific for CMV antigens. After further analysis at a later stage, 16,951 TCR beta sequences were associated with HLA alleles at 0.05 false discovery rate.

PCR primers comprised 60 Vbeta and 13 Jbeta primers. TCRdb's table, derived via immunoSEQ multiplex PCR, lists solely in-frame clones and lacks some. The table includes roughly 130,000 clones, roughly 63% detected once. The CDR3 covers 13 residues. Trimming at V came to 5 bases and at J to 3 bases, leaving 4 bases not matched to a gene. CDR1 and CDR2 from the germline V gene are SGHRS and YFSETQ. The specimen was PBMCs. The V gene is TRBV5-1, the J gene TRBJ2-5; the match to TRBD1 covers 7 bases. The sequence came from a young man in good health and CMV-seropositive. CDR3 sequence reads: CASSFDREETQYF. The CDR3 region has the DNA TGCGCCAGCAGTTTCGACAGGGAAGAGACCCAGTACTTC.